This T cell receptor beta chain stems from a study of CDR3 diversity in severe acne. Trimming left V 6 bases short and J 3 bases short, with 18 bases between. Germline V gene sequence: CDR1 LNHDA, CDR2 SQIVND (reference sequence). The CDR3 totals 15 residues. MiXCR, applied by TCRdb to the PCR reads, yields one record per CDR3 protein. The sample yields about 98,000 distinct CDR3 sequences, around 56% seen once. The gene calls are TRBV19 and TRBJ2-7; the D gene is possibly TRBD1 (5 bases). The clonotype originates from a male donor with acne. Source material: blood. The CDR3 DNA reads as TGTGCCAGTAGGAAATGGCAGGACATTTACTACGAGCAGTACTTC. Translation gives CASRKWQDIYYEQYF.